Presented here are 4 T cell receptor beta chains from one specimen sequenced in a study of blood T cells in healthy people across ages. Together with a sample-barcoded 5' primer, a J-beta primer mix was included in a second PCR lasting about 6 to 11 cycles. TCRdb re-derived calls from the 5' RACE reads in MiXCR, one entry per CDR3 protein. The sample consists of 700,000 to 850,000 distinct CDR3 sequences, 53% of them appearing once. The specimen was blood. These receptor sequences come from a man of 80 years or more in good health.

The CDR3 sequence is CASGDTTNTEAFF. CDR3 nucleotides: TGTGCCAGCGGAGACACCACGAACACTGAAGCTTTCTTT. The J gene is TRBJ1-1, the V gene TRBV9, with D unclear. The germline CDR1 and CDR2 sequences are SGDLS and YYNGEE. The germline V and J ends were trimmed by 7 bases and 1 base, with 11 bases remaining between them. This CDR3 has 13 residues.

The chain recombines TRBV6-2 or TRBV6-3 with TRBJ2-7; D is uncertain. Germline CDR1 is MNHEY and CDR2 is SVGEGT. The CDR3 is made up of 12 amino acids. Trimming stripped 6 bases from V and 7 bases from J, with 13 bases between. DNA for the CDR3: TGTGCCAGCAGCCGTCGGTGGGGAGAGCAGTACTTC. This gives the protein CASSRRWGEQYF.

This clonotype was detected only a few times. The chain combines TRBV18 with TRBJ2-1; TRBD2 matches 9 bases. The germline CDR1 and CDR2 sequences are KGHSH and LQKENI. After removal of 0 bases from V and 1 base from J, the junction contained 1 base not matched to a gene. This CDR3 region has 16 residues. The CDR3 spells CASSPPSGGSYNEQFF. For the CDR3, the DNA is TGTGCCAGCTCACCACCCAGCGGGGGGTCCTACAATGAGCAGTTCTTC.

CDR3 nucleotide sequence: TGTGCCAGCAGCCGGTTACAGTACCAAGAGACCCAGTACTTC. Translated: CASSRLQYQETQYF. J is TRBJ2-5 and V is TRBV13; D is unresolved. Trimming took off 5 bases at V and 0 bases at J, with 10 bases between the two ends. Germline CDR1 PRHDT, CDR2 FYEKMQ (reference sequence). CDR3 length: 14 residues.